This is a list of T cell receptor beta chains from one sample in a study of cytomegalovirus exposure and HLA in healthy donors. Assay: immunoSEQ multiplex PCR; the TCRdb copy retains only in-frame clones and omits some. Of 98,000 or so clones in the sample, over 60% were seen once. Sample: PBMCs. These receptors were obtained from a man between 60 and 75 years old in good health and CMV-seropositive. Both conserved end residues are part of each CDR3. A D gene is named only where the DNA matches it firmly. Clone size is shown for a subset of rows, as once, few, many or a class of expanded clone.

V gene: TRBV9
clone size: -
D gene: -
J gene: TRBJ2-3
CDR3 DNA: TGTGCCAGCAGCGTATTGAGTTCAGATACGCAGTATTTT
CDR3 protein: CASSVLSSDTQYF

V gene: TRBV4-2
clone size: -
D gene: TRBD1
J gene: TRBJ1-4
CDR3 DNA: TGTGCCAGCAGCCAAGGCGGGACAGGGGATAGTGAAAAACTGTTTTTT
CDR3 protein: CASSQGGTGDSEKLFF

V gene: TRBV7-2
clone size: -
D gene: -
J gene: TRBJ2-7
CDR3 DNA: TGTGCCAGCAGCTGGGACACAGCCTACGAGCAGTACTTC
CDR3 protein: CASSWDTAYEQYF

V gene: TRBV5-1
clone size: few
D gene: -
J gene: TRBJ1-2
CDR3 DNA: TGCGCCAGCAGCTTAGACAGAGATGGCTACACCTTC
CDR3 protein: CASSLDRDGYTF

V gene: TRBV5-8
clone size: -
D gene: TRBD2
J gene: TRBJ2-1
CDR3 DNA: TGTGCCAGCAGCTCACCAGTCGGGGGGGACTACAATGAGCAGTTCTTC
CDR3 protein: CASSSPVGGDYNEQFF

V gene: TRBV2
clone size: -
D gene: TRBD1
J gene: TRBJ2-7
CDR3 DNA: TGTGCCAGCATGAACCCTCGGGACAGGGGGTCCTACGAGCAGTACTTC
CDR3 protein: CASMNPRDRGSYEQYF

V gene: TRBV6-6
clone size: few
D gene: -
J gene: TRBJ1-1
CDR3 DNA: TGTGCCAGCAGTTTGGCACCAGGTGGAATGAACACTGAAGCTTTCTTT
CDR3 protein: CASSLAPGGMNTEAFF

V gene: TRBV6-1
clone size: -
D gene: -
J gene: TRBJ2-7
CDR3 DNA: TGTGCCAGCTATAAGCACAAAACCGGGACCTACGAGCAGTACTTC
CDR3 protein: CASYKHKTGTYEQYF

V gene: TRBV7-3
clone size: -
D gene: TRBD1
J gene: TRBJ2-7
CDR3 DNA: TGTGCCAGCAGCTTAGGACCGGGACAGGGGAGCGAGCAGTACTTC
CDR3 protein: CASSLGPGQGSEQYF

V gene: TRBV27
clone size: -
D gene: -
J gene: TRBJ2-1
CDR3 DNA: TGTGCCAGCAGTTTATACGCCTACGTCCCTCCCATAGCCTTTAGCTCCTACAATGAGCAGTTCTTC
CDR3 protein: CASSLYAYVPPIAFSSYNEQFF

V gene: TRBV7-9
clone size: -
D gene: -
J gene: TRBJ1-2
CDR3 DNA: TGTGCCAGCAGCTCTTCAGGGTTTGGCTACACCTTC
CDR3 protein: CASSSSGFGYTF

V gene: TRBV5-1
clone size: -
D gene: TRBD1
J gene: TRBJ2-5
CDR3 DNA: TGCGCCAGCAGCTCGGGACAGGGGGGAGAGACCCAGTACTTC
CDR3 protein: CASSSGQGGETQYF

V gene: TRBV27
clone size: -
D gene: TRBD2
J gene: TRBJ2-7
CDR3 DNA: TGTGCCAGCAGTCTAACGTCACCGGGACTAGGCCTCCCCGAGCAGTACTTC
CDR3 protein: CASSLTSPGLGLPEQYF

V gene: TRBV5-4
clone size: -
D gene: TRBD2
J gene: TRBJ2-1
CDR3 DNA: TGTGCCAGCAGCCCAAATCCGGGACTAGACTTTGAGCAGTTCTTC
CDR3 protein: CASSPNPGLDFEQFF

V gene: TRBV15
clone size: -
D gene: TRBD1
J gene: TRBJ1-5
CDR3 DNA: TGTGCCACCAGCAGGGGGGACAGGGGGAATCAGCCCCAGCATTTT
CDR3 protein: CATSRGDRGNQPQHF

V gene: TRBV7-7
clone size: once
D gene: TRBD1
J gene: TRBJ2-5
CDR3 DNA: TGTGCTAGCAGCTACCTACAGGGGGCTCAAGAGACCCAGTACTTC
CDR3 protein: CASSYLQGAQETQYF

V gene: TRBV21-1
clone size: -
D gene: -
J gene: TRBJ2-3
CDR3 DNA: TGTGCCAGCAGCCTCCGGACAGGGCCCACAGATACGCAGTATTTT
CDR3 protein: CASSLRTGPTDTQYF

V gene: TRBV12-1
clone size: -
D gene: -
J gene: TRBJ2-1
CDR3 DNA: TGTGCCAGCAGTTTCCTGAATAGCGGGGGGGCTGGTGAGCAGTTCTTC
CDR3 protein: CASSFLNSGGAGEQFF

V gene: TRBV4-2
clone size: -
D gene: TRBD2
J gene: TRBJ2-1
CDR3 DNA: TGTGCCAGCAGCCCCCACCGACTAGCGTCCTACAATGAGCAGTTCTTC
CDR3 protein: CASSPHRLASYNEQFF

V gene: TRBV9
clone size: few
D gene: -
J gene: TRBJ1-2
CDR3 DNA: TGTGCCAGCAGCCCCCGGGGAGCCGGGGGCTATGGCTACACCTTC
CDR3 protein: CASSPRGAGGYGYTF

V gene: TRBV7-6
clone size: once
D gene: TRBD2
J gene: TRBJ2-7
CDR3 DNA: TGTGCCAGCAGCTTAACCGGGACTAGCGGGTACGAGCAGTACTTC
CDR3 protein: CASSLTGTSGYEQYF

V gene: TRBV5-4
clone size: few
D gene: TRBD2
J gene: TRBJ2-2
CDR3 DNA: TGTGCCAGCAGCCTTCCCGGGACTAGCGGGATCGGGGAGCTGTTTTTT
CDR3 protein: CASSLPGTSGIGELFF

V gene: TRBV4-1
clone size: -
D gene: TRBD1
J gene: TRBJ1-5
CDR3 DNA: TGCGCCAGCAGCCAAGAGGACAGGCTCAATCAGCCCCAGCATTTT
CDR3 protein: CASSQEDRLNQPQHF

V gene: TRBV21-1
clone size: -
D gene: -
J gene: TRBJ1-5
CDR3 DNA: TGTGCCAGCAGCAAGGGTACGGGGGAGGCTCAGCCCCAGCATTTT
CDR3 protein: CASSKGTGEAQPQHF

V gene: TRBV13
clone size: -
D gene: -
J gene: TRBJ2-1
CDR3 DNA: TGTGCCAGCAGCCCCAGGGGAGGGGCTTACAGCTCCTACAATGAGCAGTTCTTC
CDR3 protein: CASSPRGGAYSSYNEQFF

V gene: TRBV6-1
clone size: -
D gene: TRBD1
J gene: TRBJ2-5
CDR3 DNA: TGTGCCACCACCAGGGACAGGGGTGGTGAGACCCAGTACTTC
CDR3 protein: CATTRDRGGETQYF

V gene: TRBV5-1
clone size: -
D gene: TRBD2
J gene: TRBJ2-4
CDR3 DNA: TGCGCCAGCAGCTTGTATCGGCAGACTAGCGGGGCAGACATTCAGTACTTC
CDR3 protein: CASSLYRQTSGADIQYF

V gene: TRBV6-1
clone size: -
D gene: TRBD1
J gene: TRBJ1-2
CDR3 DNA: TGTGCCAGCAGTGCTACAGGACAGGGGCCTTCTTTTGGCGGCTACACCTTC
CDR3 protein: CASSATGQGPSFGGYTF

V gene: TRBV6-1
clone size: -
D gene: -
J gene: TRBJ1-1
CDR3 DNA: TGTGCCAGCATGGGGCAGATGAACACTGAAGCTTTCTTT
CDR3 protein: CASMGQMNTEAFF

V gene: TRBV18
clone size: once
D gene: -
J gene: TRBJ1-5
CDR3 DNA: TGTGCCAGCTCACTAAACGCAGGGAACAATCAGCCCCAGCATTTT
CDR3 protein: CASSLNAGNNQPQHF

V gene: TRBV7-2
clone size: -
D gene: -
J gene: TRBJ2-5
CDR3 DNA: TGTGCCAGCAGCTTAGGCGTCTACCAAGAGACCCAGTACTTC
CDR3 protein: CASSLGVYQETQYF

V gene: TRBV7-6
clone size: -
D gene: -
J gene: TRBJ2-2
CDR3 DNA: TGTGCCAGCAGCTTAGGGGGCGGCCCGGACACCGGGGAGCTGTTTTTT
CDR3 protein: CASSLGGGPDTGELFF

V gene: TRBV5-4
clone size: -
D gene: TRBD1
J gene: TRBJ2-7
CDR3 DNA: TGTGCCAGCAGCAACGACAGGGGGGCTTACGAGCAGTACTTC
CDR3 protein: CASSNDRGAYEQYF

V gene: TRBV6-4
clone size: -
D gene: -
J gene: TRBJ2-3
CDR3 DNA: TGTGCCAGCAGTGTCGGTGCGGGAACCACAGATACGCAGTATTTT
CDR3 protein: CASSVGAGTTDTQYF

V gene: TRBV18
clone size: -
D gene: TRBD1
J gene: TRBJ1-5
CDR3 DNA: TGTGCCAGCTCGCAAACTACAGGGGGTCAGCCCCAGCATTTT
CDR3 protein: CASSQTTGGQPQHF

V gene: TRBV25-1
clone size: -
D gene: -
J gene: TRBJ2-3
CDR3 DNA: TGTGCCAGCAGTGAATTTAGGCCTAGCGGCACAGATACGCAGTATTTT
CDR3 protein: CASSEFRPSGTDTQYF

V gene: TRBV7-2
clone size: -
D gene: TRBD1
J gene: TRBJ2-3
CDR3 DNA: TGTGCCAGCAGCTTAAGAGGGACAGGCCTTAGCACAGATACGCAGTATTTT
CDR3 protein: CASSLRGTGLSTDTQYF

V gene: TRBV18
clone size: -
D gene: TRBD1
J gene: TRBJ2-2
CDR3 DNA: TGTGCCAGCTCACCCAGGACAGGGGACACCGGGGAGCTGTTTTTT
CDR3 protein: CASSPRTGDTGELFF

V gene: TRBV7-9
clone size: -
D gene: TRBD1
J gene: TRBJ2-7
CDR3 DNA: TGTGCCAGCAGCCCCAGGGACAGAGGATACGAGCAGTACTTC
CDR3 protein: CASSPRDRGYEQYF

V gene: TRBV2
clone size: -
D gene: -
J gene: TRBJ2-5
CDR3 DNA: TGTGCCAGCAGTGTTGTGGGGGCGCAGGGGGGGACCCAGTACTTC
CDR3 protein: CASSVVGAQGGTQYF

V gene: TRBV5-4
clone size: -
D gene: TRBD1
J gene: TRBJ2-7
CDR3 DNA: TGTGCCAGCAGCTCAAAGGGACAGGGTGCCTACGAGCAGTACTTC
CDR3 protein: CASSSKGQGAYEQYF

V gene: TRBV19
clone size: -
D gene: -
J gene: TRBJ2-2
CDR3 DNA: TGTGCCAGTAGTATGGCTGGGCTCGGGGAGCTGTTTTTT
CDR3 protein: CASSMAGLGELFF

V gene: TRBV18
clone size: -
D gene: TRBD2
J gene: TRBJ2-3
CDR3 DNA: TGTGCCAGCTCTTCGGTCGGTCTAGCGGGGGCTAGCACAGATACGCAGTATTTT
CDR3 protein: CASSSVGLAGASTDTQYF

V gene: TRBV4-3
clone size: once
D gene: TRBD1
J gene: TRBJ2-3
CDR3 DNA: TGCGCCAGCAGCCAACGGGACAGGGGGACAGATATGCAGTATTTT
CDR3 protein: CASSQRDRGTDMQYF

V gene: TRBV4-3
clone size: -
D gene: -
J gene: TRBJ1-3
CDR3 DNA: TGCGCCAGCAGCCAAATCGACAGCTCTGGAAACACCATATATTTT
CDR3 protein: CASSQIDSSGNTIYF

V gene: TRBV5-1
clone size: -
D gene: -
J gene: TRBJ2-5
CDR3 DNA: TGCGCCAGCAGCTTGCTATTGGTCGAGACCCAGTACTTC
CDR3 protein: CASSLLLVETQYF

V gene: TRBV15
clone size: -
D gene: TRBD1
J gene: TRBJ1-1
CDR3 DNA: TGTGCCACCAGCGGCGGAAGGGGGCGAACTGAAGCTTTCTTT
CDR3 protein: CATSGGRGRTEAFF

V gene: TRBV7-9
clone size: -
D gene: -
J gene: TRBJ2-2
CDR3 DNA: TGTGCCAGCAGCATCGCCTCAGGGGTGGCCGGGGAGCTGTTTTTT
CDR3 protein: CASSIASGVAGELFF

V gene: TRBV18
clone size: -
D gene: TRBD1
J gene: TRBJ2-2
CDR3 DNA: TGTGCCAGCTCACGAGCCGGGACAGGGTTCACCGGGGAGCTGTTTTTT
CDR3 protein: CASSRAGTGFTGELFF

V gene: TRBV30
clone size: -
D gene: -
J gene: TRBJ1-5
CDR3 DNA: TGTGCCTGGACAGGAGGGAGCAATCAGCCCCAGCATTTT
CDR3 protein: CAWTGGSNQPQHF

V gene: TRBV5-1
clone size: -
D gene: TRBD1
J gene: TRBJ1-4
CDR3 DNA: TGCGCCAGCAGCACAGGACAGGAGAATGAAAAACTGTTTTTT
CDR3 protein: CASSTGQENEKLFF

V gene: TRBV10-3
clone size: -
D gene: TRBD1
J gene: TRBJ2-7
CDR3 DNA: TGTGCCATCACCAGGGACAGGGGGCCCAACTACGAGCAGTACTTC
CDR3 protein: CAITRDRGPNYEQYF

V gene: TRBV27
clone size: once
D gene: TRBD1
J gene: TRBJ2-7
CDR3 DNA: TGTGCCAGCAGTTTTCAGGGGGGAACCGGGACAGGGTCGTACGAGCAGTACTTC
CDR3 protein: CASSFQGGTGTGSYEQYF